Listed here are 27 T cell receptor beta chains from one sample, sequenced in a study of control samples from healthy donors and cancer patients. TCRdb's copy holds only in-frame clones and misses some; the assay was immunoSEQ multiplex PCR. The sample yields approximately 120,000 clones, about 90% seen once. Sequencing was done on a sample of blood. The receptors were sampled from a young man in good health.

The V and J genes are TRBV9 and TRBJ1-1; TRBD1 aligns across 8 bases. CDR1 is SGDLS and CDR2 is YYNGEE in the germline V gene. V shed 2 bases, J shed 0 bases, and the junction held 3 bases outside the gene matches. The CDR3 extends over 15 amino acids. CDR3 sequence reads: CASSVDRGMNTEAFF. The DNA of the CDR3 is TGTGCCAGCAGCGTCGACAGGGGAATGAACACTGAAGCTTTCTTT.

The rearrangement joins TRBV5-1 to TRBJ2-7, with D possibly being TRBD2 (6 bases). CDR1 and CDR2 (germline): SGHRS, YFSETQ. The V gene lost 5 bases and the J gene lost 6 bases, with 24 bases spanning the gap. The CDR3 covers 16 residues. CDR3 bases: TGCGCCAGCAGAGGGTCCCCGGGACTGAGGAATTCCGAGCAGTACTTC. Residues: CASRGSPGLRNSEQYF.

Note on this clone: An end of the junction does not agree with germline; a read error may underlie this. The chain is built from TRBV9 and TRBJ2-7, with D tentatively TRBD1 or TRBD2 (7 bases each). The CDR3 runs 13 residues. Germline V CDR1 and CDR2: SGDLS, YYNGEE. The CDR3 coding sequence is TGTGCCGGCAGCGGGGACAGCTCCTACGAGCAGTACTTC. Its protein is CAGSGDSSYEQYF.

This sequence joins TRBV19 and TRBJ2-5, with D perhaps TRBD1 (5 bases). Germline CDR1 reads LNHDA; CDR2 reads SQIVND (reference sequence). Trimming pared 2 bases from V and 1 base from J, leaving 8 bases between. This CDR3 contains 14 residues. CDR3 in DNA: TGTGCCAGTAGTATACAGGGCCGCCAAGAGACCCAGTACTTC. It yields the protein CASSIQGRQETQYF.

V usage is TRBV5-6 and J usage is TRBJ1-4; D might be TRBD1 (5 bases). The CDR3 covers 14 residues. V was pared by 3 bases and J by 8 bases, with 14 bases between. Germline V gene data show CDR1 as SGHDT and CDR2 as YYEEEE. The CDR3 is CASSYGAVHEKLFF. The CDR3, as DNA: TGTGCCAGCAGCTACGGGGCGGTCCACGAAAAACTGTTTTTT.

The V gene is TRBV28, the J gene TRBJ1-1, with D possibly being TRBD1 (5 bases). The germline gives CDR1 MDHEN, CDR2 SYDVKM. V gave up 3 bases and J gave up 1 base, with 6 bases separating them. CDR3 length: 13 amino acids. CDR3 amino acids: CASSFGGNTEAFF. CDR3 nucleotides: TGTGCCAGCAGTTTCGGGGGGAACACTGAAGCTTTCTTT.

This chain connects TRBV5-1 to TRBJ1-2; D gene unclear. The V end was cut by 0 bases, the J end by 10 bases, with 10 bases between. Looked up from germline, CDR1 is SGHRS and CDR2 is YFSETQ. This CDR3 has 12 amino acids. CDR3 coding DNA: TGCGCCAGCAGCTTGGGTGCAGGTGCCTACACCTTC. This encodes CASSLGAGAYTF.

The V call is TRBV19, the J call TRBJ1-2, with 9 bases identical to TRBD1. Germline values: CDR1 LNHDA, CDR2 SQIVND (reference sequence). The CDR3 contains 20 residues. V was pared by 2 bases and J by 6 bases, with 22 bases of the junction left unmatched. CDR3 DNA: TGTGCCAGTAGTATAACGCCCCTCCCGGGACAGGGTTACTATCCCGATGGCTACACCTTC. Residues: CASSITPLPGQGYYPDGYTF.

With regard to this clone: A read error may produce the germline difference seen at one junction end. The chain recombines TRBV7-7 with TRBJ2-1; D is possibly TRBD1 (6 bases). The CDR3 has 14 amino acids. CDR1 is SSHAT and CDR2 is FNYEAQ in the germline V gene (reference sequence). The CDR3: CASSQAGVGNEQFF. CDR3 in DNA: TGTGCTAGCAGCCAGGCAGGGGTTGGCAATGAGCAGTTCTTC. The entire variable domain, with the rest obtained from reference TRBV7-7 and TRBJ2-1, is as follows: GAGVSQSPRYKVTKRGQDVTLRCDPISSHATLYWYQQALGQGPEFLTYFNYEAQPDKSGLPSDRFSAERPEGSISTLTIQRTEQRDSAMYRCASSQAGVGNEQFFGPGTRLTVL.

The gene calls are TRBV19 and TRBJ1-5, with D unresolved. Trimming shortened V by 2 bases and J by 0 bases, and 11 bases separated the two germline ends. Germline CDR1 is LNHDA and CDR2 is SQIVND (reference sequence). The CDR3 spans 16 residues. DNA for the CDR3: TGTGCCAGTAGTATAAAAGCTGGGCCTAGCAATCAGCCCCAGCATTTT. It translates to CASSIKAGPSNQPQHF.

The chain is built from TRBV6-5 and TRBJ1-3; TRBD1 agrees at 9 bases. This CDR3 comprises 15 residues. The J segment lost 4 bases and the V segment lost 10 bases, leaving 11 bases of the junction unmatched. Germline CDR1 MNHEY, CDR2 SVGAGI. The CDR3 here is CATSPGTGPGNTIYF. The DNA for the CDR3 is TGTGCCACTAGCCCCGGGACAGGGCCAGGAAACACCATATATTTT.

The rearrangement uses TRBV5-1 and TRBJ2-2, with D perhaps matching TRBD2 (5 bases). Trimming cost V 2 bases and J 4 bases, with 12 bases left between them. CDR3 size: 15 residues. Germline CDR1 reads SGHRS; CDR2 reads YFSETQ. The CDR3 loop reads CASSFDTAGTGELFF. The CDR3 bases are TGCGCCAGCAGCTTTGACACGGCGGGCACCGGGGAGCTGTTTTTT.

The chain couples TRBV5-4 to TRBJ1-4; D is uncertain. The germline V gene has CDR1 SGHNT and CDR2 YYREEE (reference sequence). CDR3 length equals 13 residues. V shed 1 base and J shed 5 bases, with 6 bases lying between them. The CDR3 region has the DNA TGTGCCAGCAGCTTGCAGTCAAATGAAAAACTGTTTTTT. This gives the protein CASSLQSNEKLFF.

The chain has TRBV2 and TRBJ1-3, with no clear D. Germline loops: CDR1 SNHLY, CDR2 FYNNEI. This CDR3 spans 14 amino acids. V lost 3 bases, J lost 3 bases, and 9 bases lay in between. CDR3 nucleotide sequence: TGTGCCAGCAGTGAGGGGTGGAATGGAAACACCATATATTTT. Its protein is CASSEGWNGNTIYF. The full variable domain, with the rest looked up from reference TRBV2 and TRBJ1-3, is EPEVTQTPSHQVTQMGQEVILRCVPISNHLYFYWYRQILGQKVEFLVSFYNNEISEKSEIFDDQFSVERPDGSNFTLKIRSTKLEDSAMYFCASSEGWNGNTIYFGEGSWLTVV.

V gene TRBV25-1 combines with J gene TRBJ2-5; 12 bases align to TRBD2. The CDR3 runs 15 residues. The germline CDR1 and CDR2 sequences are MGHDK and SYGVNS. Trimming cost V 4 bases and J 5 bases; bases outside gene matches: 5. DNA for the CDR3: TGTGCCAGCAGTGTAAGACTAGCGGGAGTCGAGACCCAGTACTTC. Its translation is CASSVRLAGVETQYF.

This clone has a single count. The V call is TRBV5-4, the J call TRBJ2-6; D gene uncertain. The CDR3 has 17 amino acids. Germline lookup yields CDR1 SGHNT and CDR2 YYREEE (reference sequence). The V gene lost 4 bases and the J gene lost 0 bases, with 14 bases spanning the gap. Here the CDR3 DNA reads TGTGCCAGCAGCCGTCAGCTGCAGCTCTCTGGGGCCAACGTCCTGACTTTC. This encodes CASSRQLQLSGANVLTF.

CDR3 in DNA: TGTGCCAGTCTAGAACCGGGACTAGCTCTCACTCTCGAGCAGTACTTC. Translating it yields CASLEPGLALTLEQYF. J is TRBJ2-7 and V is TRBV25-1; 9 bases are a match to TRBD2. The CDR3 has 16 amino acids. Germline V gene lookup returns CDR1 MGHDK and CDR2 SYGVNS. V trimming: 9 bases; J trimming: 6 bases; junction bases outside the gene matches: 18.

The V gene is TRBV12-5, the J gene TRBJ2-1; perhaps TRBD2 as D (6 bases). Germline lookup yields CDR1 LGHNT and CDR2 FRNRAP. V gave up 1 base and J gave up 6 bases, with 10 bases separating them. The CDR3 loop spans 14 amino acids. CDR3 DNA: TGTGCTAGTGGTTTGGGACTAGGCTCCAATGAGCAGTTCTTC. Translation gives CASGLGLGSNEQFF. The whole variable domain, filled in from reference TRBV12-5 and TRBJ2-1, reads DARVTQTPRHKVTEMGQEVTMRCQPILGHNTVFWYRQTMMQGLELLAYFRNRAPLDDSGMPKDRFSAEMPDATLATLKIQPSEPRDSAVYFCASGLGLGSNEQFFGPGTRLTVL.

V is TRBV6-1 and J is TRBJ1-5; D remains unclear. The CDR3 extends over 15 amino acids. The germline gives CDR1 MNHNS, CDR2 SASEGT. V was cut by 3 bases and J by 0 bases, with 9 bases left in between. The CDR3 nucleotides are TGTGCCAGCAGTGAGGTTCACTATAGCAATCAGCCCCAGCATTTT. Amino acid sequence: CASSEVHYSNQPQHF.

Here the CDR3 DNA reads TGTGCCAGCAGCGTAGTCGACCACGCCGGGGAGCTGTTTTTT. Translating it yields CASSVVDHAGELFF. V gene TRBV9 combines with J gene TRBJ2-2; D remains ambiguous. Trimming left V 0 bases short and J 6 bases short, with 9 bases between. The germline V gene has CDR1 SGDLS and CDR2 YYNGEE. This CDR3 region has 14 residues.

V and J are TRBV27 and TRBJ2-7; 10 nucleotides align to TRBD1. The CDR3 is 14 residues long. J gave up 3 bases and V 6 bases, and 5 bases lay outside the gene matches. CDR1 and CDR2 (germline): MNHEY, SMNVEV (reference sequence). The CDR3 region is CASSPGQGFYEQYF. CDR3 sequence (DNA): TGTGCCAGCAGCCCGGGACAGGGGTTCTACGAGCAGTACTTC.

V is TRBV6-1 and J is TRBJ1-3; TRBD1 matches at 9 bases. CDR1 is MNHNS and CDR2 is SASEGT in the germline V gene. This CDR3 contains 17 residues. V trimming: 1 base; J trimming: 1 base; junction bases outside the gene matches: 5. CDR3 DNA sequence: TGTGCCAGCAGTGAAGGGACAGGGGAAGCGTCTGGAAACACCATATATTTT. Translation: CASSEGTGEASGNTIYF.

The J gene is TRBJ2-7, the V gene TRBV29-1; TRBD1 matches at 7 bases. V shed 1 base and J 4 bases; nucleotides not matched to a gene: 4. CDR1 and CDR2 from the germline V gene are SQVTM and ANQGSEA. The CDR3 is 13 amino acids. The CDR3 region has the DNA TGCAGCGTTGAAGTCCGACAGGGTTACGAGCAGTACTTC. Protein product: CSVEVRQGYEQYF.

The chain joins TRBV4-1 to TRBJ1-4; TRBD1 is a possible D gene (5 bases). Germline loops: CDR1 MGHRA, CDR2 YSYEKL. The CDR3 consists of 16 residues. The ends were cut back, 1 base at V and 0 bases at J, with 9 bases in the middle. The CDR3 protein is CASSQGQIATNEKLFF. CDR3 bases: TGCGCCAGCAGCCAAGGACAGATTGCAACTAATGAAAAACTGTTTTTT.

This chain joins TRBV4-3 and TRBJ2-1; D gene ambiguous. V gave up 0 bases and J gave up 5 bases, with 11 bases separating them. Germline V gives CDR1 LGHNA, CDR2 YSLEER. The CDR3 extends over 15 amino acids. The CDR3 sequence: CASSQDIRPNNEQFF. CDR3 bases: TGCGCCAGCAGCCAAGATATTAGACCCAACAATGAGCAGTTCTTC.

The chain joins TRBV3-1 (or the pseudogene TRBV3-2) to TRBJ2-1; D is tentatively TRBD1 or TRBD2 (5 bases each). Deletions cut 0 bases from V and 9 bases from J, with 18 bases between. This CDR3 region has 16 residues. Germline loops: CDR1 LGHDT, CDR2 YNNKEL (reference sequence). In DNA form, the CDR3 reads TGTGCCAGCAGCCAAGACCGGGGCCTGGGGGTTGGTGAGCAGTTCTTC. Translating it yields CASSQDRGLGVGEQFF.

The gene calls are TRBV28 and TRBJ2-3; D unclear. The length of the CDR3 is 12 residues. V lost 7 bases and J 5 bases, leaving 10 bases between the germline ends. CDR1 and CDR2 from the germline V gene are MDHEN and SYDVKM. DNA for the CDR3: TGTGCCAGCACCTCCGGCCGAGATACGCAGTATTTT. The encoded protein is CASTSGRDTQYF.